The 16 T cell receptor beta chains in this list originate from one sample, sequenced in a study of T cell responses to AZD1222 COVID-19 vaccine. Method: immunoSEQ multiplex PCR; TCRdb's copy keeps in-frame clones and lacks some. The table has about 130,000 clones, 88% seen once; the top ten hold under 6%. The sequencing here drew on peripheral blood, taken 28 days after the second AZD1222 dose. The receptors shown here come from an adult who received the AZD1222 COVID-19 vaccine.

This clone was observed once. The CDR3 DNA follows: TGTGCCAGTAGTATATCACCGCCCACCGGGGAGCTGTTTTTT. Its translation: CASSISPPTGELFF. The chain links TRBV19 to TRBJ2-2; no firm D call. Looked up from germline, CDR1 is LNHDA and CDR2 is SQIVND (reference sequence). Trimming shortened V by 2 bases and J by 4 bases, and 8 bases separated the two germline ends. CDR3 length: 14 residues.

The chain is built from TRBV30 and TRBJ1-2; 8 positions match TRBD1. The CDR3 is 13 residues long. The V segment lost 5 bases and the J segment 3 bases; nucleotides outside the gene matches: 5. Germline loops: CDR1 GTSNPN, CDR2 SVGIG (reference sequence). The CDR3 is CAWGRGLDYGYTF. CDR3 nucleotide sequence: TGTGCCTGGGGCAGGGGGCTGGACTATGGCTACACCTTC.

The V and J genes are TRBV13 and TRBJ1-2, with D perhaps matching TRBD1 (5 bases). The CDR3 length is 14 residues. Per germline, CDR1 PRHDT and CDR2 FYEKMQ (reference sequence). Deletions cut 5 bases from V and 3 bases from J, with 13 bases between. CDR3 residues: CASSQWGFDYGYTF. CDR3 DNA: TGTGCCAGCAGCCAGTGGGGGTTCGACTATGGCTACACCTTC.

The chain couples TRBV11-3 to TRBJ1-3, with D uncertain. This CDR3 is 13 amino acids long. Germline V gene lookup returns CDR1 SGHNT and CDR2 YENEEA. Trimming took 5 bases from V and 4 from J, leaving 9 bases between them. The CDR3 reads CASSLRGGNTIYF. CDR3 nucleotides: TGTGCCAGCAGCCTCAGAGGGGGAAACACCATATATTTT.

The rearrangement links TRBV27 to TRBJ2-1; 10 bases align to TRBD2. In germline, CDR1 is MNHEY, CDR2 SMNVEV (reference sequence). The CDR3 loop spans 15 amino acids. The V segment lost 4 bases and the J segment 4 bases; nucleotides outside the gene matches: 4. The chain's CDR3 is CASSSSTSGYNEQFF. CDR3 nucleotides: TGTGCCAGCAGTTCCTCGACTAGCGGGTACAATGAGCAGTTCTTC.

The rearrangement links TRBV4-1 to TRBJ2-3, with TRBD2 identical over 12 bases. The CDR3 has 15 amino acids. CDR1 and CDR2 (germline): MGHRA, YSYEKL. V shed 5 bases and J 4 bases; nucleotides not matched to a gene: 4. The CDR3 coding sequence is TGCGCCAGCAGCTCCCTAGCGGGGGGGCCAGATACGCAGTATTTT. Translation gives CASSSLAGGPDTQYF.

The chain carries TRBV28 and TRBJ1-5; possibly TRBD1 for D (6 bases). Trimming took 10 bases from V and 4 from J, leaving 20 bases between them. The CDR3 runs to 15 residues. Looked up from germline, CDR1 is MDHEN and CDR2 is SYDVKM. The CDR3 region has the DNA TGTGCCACCGTAAGGCAGGGGTTCTTAAATCAGCCCCAGCATTTT. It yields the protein CATVRQGFLNQPQHF.

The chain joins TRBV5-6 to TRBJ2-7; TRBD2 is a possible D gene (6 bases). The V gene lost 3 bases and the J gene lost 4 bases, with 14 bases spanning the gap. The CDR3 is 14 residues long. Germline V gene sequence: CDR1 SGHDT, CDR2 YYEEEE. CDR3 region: CASSSFGGDYEQYF. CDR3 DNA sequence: TGTGCCAGCAGCTCGTTCGGGGGTGATTACGAGCAGTACTTC.

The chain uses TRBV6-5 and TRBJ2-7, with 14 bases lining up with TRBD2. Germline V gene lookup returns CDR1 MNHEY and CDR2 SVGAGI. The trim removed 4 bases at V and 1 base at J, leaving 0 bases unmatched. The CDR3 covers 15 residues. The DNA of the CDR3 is TGTGCCAGCAGTTGGACTAGCGGGGGGTCCTACGAGCAGTACTTC. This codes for CASSWTSGGSYEQYF.

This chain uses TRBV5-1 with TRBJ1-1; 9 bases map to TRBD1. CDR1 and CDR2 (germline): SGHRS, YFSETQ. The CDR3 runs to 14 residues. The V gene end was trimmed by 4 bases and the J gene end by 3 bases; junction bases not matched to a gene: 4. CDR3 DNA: TGCGCCAGCAGCATGGACAGGGGCCACACTGAAGCTTTCTTT. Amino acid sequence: CASSMDRGHTEAFF.

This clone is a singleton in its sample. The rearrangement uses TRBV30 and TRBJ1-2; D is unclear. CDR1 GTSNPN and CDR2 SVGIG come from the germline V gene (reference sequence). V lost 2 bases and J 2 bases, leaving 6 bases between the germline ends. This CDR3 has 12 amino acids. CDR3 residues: CAWSHGNYGYTF. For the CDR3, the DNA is TGTGCCTGGAGTCACGGAAACTATGGCTACACCTTC.

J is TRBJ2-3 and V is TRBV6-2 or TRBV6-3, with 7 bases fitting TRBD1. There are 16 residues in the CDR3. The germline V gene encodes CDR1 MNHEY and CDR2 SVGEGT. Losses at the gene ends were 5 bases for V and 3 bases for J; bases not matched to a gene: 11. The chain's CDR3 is CASSPPTGTATDTQYF. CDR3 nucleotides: TGTGCCAGCAGTCCCCCCACCGGGACAGCAACAGATACGCAGTATTTT.

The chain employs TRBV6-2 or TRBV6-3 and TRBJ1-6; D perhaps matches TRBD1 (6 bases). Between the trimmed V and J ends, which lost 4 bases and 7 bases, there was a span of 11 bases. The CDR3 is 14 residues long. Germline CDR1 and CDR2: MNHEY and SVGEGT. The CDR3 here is CASSLSGENSPLHF. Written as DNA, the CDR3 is TGTGCCAGCAGTTTATCAGGGGAGAATTCACCCCTCCACTTT.

In nucleotides, the CDR3 is TGTGCCAGCACCGCGACCCGTGATCAGCCCCAGCATTTT. It codes for CASTATRDQPQHF. The chain recombines TRBV7-2 with TRBJ1-5; D unresolved. The CDR3 sequence is 13 residues long. Trimming pared 7 bases from V and 5 bases from J, leaving 12 bases between. The germline CDR1 and CDR2 sequences are SGHTA and FQGNSA.

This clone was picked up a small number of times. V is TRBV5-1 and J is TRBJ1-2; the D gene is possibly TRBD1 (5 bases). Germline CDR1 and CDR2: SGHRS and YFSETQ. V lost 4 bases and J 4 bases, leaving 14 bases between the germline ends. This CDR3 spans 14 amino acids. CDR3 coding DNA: TGCGCCAGCAGCCAATCCAGGGACTCCTATGGCTACACCTTC. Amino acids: CASSQSRDSYGYTF.

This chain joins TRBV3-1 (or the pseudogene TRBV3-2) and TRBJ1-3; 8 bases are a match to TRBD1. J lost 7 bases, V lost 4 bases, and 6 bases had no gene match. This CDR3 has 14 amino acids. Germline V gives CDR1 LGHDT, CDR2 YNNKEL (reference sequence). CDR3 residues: CASSPVHRGNTIYF. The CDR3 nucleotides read TGTGCCAGCAGCCCGGTGCACAGGGGGAACACCATATATTTT.